This T cell receptor beta chain was identified during a study of T cells after yellow fever vaccination. The CDR3 extends over 15 amino acids. MiXCR was run by TCRdb on the 5' RACE reads, yielding one entry per CDR3 protein. The sample lists 310,000 or so distinct CDR3 sequences, approximately 3.9% occurring once. The gene calls are TRBV3-2 and TRBJ1-2. TRBV3-2 is flagged as a pseudogene. Specimen: PBMCs, collected on the day of the yellow fever booster vaccination. The origin of this receptor is a man between 18 and 35 years old who received the YFV17D yellow fever vaccine. CDR3 amino acids: CASSPIPVEVYGYTF. CDR3 DNA sequence: TGTGCCAGCAGCCCCATACCCGTCGAAGTTTATGGCTACACCTTC.